Detailed here is one T cell receptor (beta chain). The record originates from a study of response to subunit inactivated influenza vaccine. The CDR3 is 13 residues long. The germline V and J ends were trimmed by 2 bases and 12 bases, with 17 bases remaining between them. Germline CDR1 SGHTA, CDR2 FQGNSA. Using its own MiXCR run on the RT-PCR reads, TCRdb lists one record per CDR3 protein. The repertoire holds about 540,000 distinct CDR3 sequences, with less than 25% as singletons. The sample was also reused in another study, on T cells expressing NK-cell markers. From that second work: UMIs were included in TCR beta cDNA generated by 5'RACE template switching. Sorted CD3+CD56+NKG2C+, CD3+CD56+NKG2C- and CD3+CD56-NKG2C+ T cells supplied TCR beta repertoires. Sequencing covered eight donors, seven HCMV-seropositive and one seronegative. Of the CD8+ T cell pool in 5 to 7 donors, roughly 1.0-8% was accounted for by dominant NKG2C+ clonotypes. The study found these clonotypes also leading the CD3+CD56-NKG2C+ fraction in four donors.

Sequenced here: CD4+ T cells sorted from PBMCs, sampled roughly 12 days after vaccination. This chain connects TRBV7-2 to TRBJ2-7; possibly TRBD2 for D (5 bases). The receptor's source is a man aged 45-65 years who received an inactivated influenza vaccine. CDR3 DNA: TGTGCCAGCAGCTTAAAGGGTCCCTCGAGCGGGTACTTC. As protein: CASSLKGPSSGYF. The full variable domain, with the rest looked up from reference TRBV7-2 and TRBJ2-7, is GAGVSQSPSNKVTEKGKDVELRCDPISGHTALYWYRQSLGQGLEFLIYFQGNSAPDKSGLPSDRFSAERTGGSVSTLTIQRTQQEDSAVYLCASSLKGPSSGYFGPGTRLTVT.